Reported below is one TCR beta chain. What it binds is not known. The data derive from a study of T cell responses to AZD1222 COVID-19 vaccine. General observations from the study: Donors in the cohort were predominantly white British and more often female, and clonal diversity was possibly underestimated. Spike as a whole was targeted by vaccine-associated CD4 TCRs, dominant at 160-218 and 743-854. Compared with day 0, the breadth and depth of the Spike-specific TCR repertoire rose significantly after two doses of AZD1222. There were repertoire samples only from the period after the peak T cell response.

Germline-derived CDR1 and CDR2 are SGHVS and FQNEAQ. V lost 5 bases and J 3 bases, leaving 13 bases between the germline ends. This CDR3 region has 14 residues. The assay was immunoSEQ multiplex PCR, and TCRdb's table has in-frame clones only and misses some. The sample holds about 150,000 clones; about 88% are singletons and the top ten take around 2.9%. This specimen consisted of peripheral blood, obtained on day 0 of AZD1222 vaccination. This chain joins TRBV7-8 and TRBJ1-1; D not certain. This sequence originates from an adult in good health. CDR3 DNA: TGTGCCAGCAGCCTAGTGATGCGGGACACTGAAGCTTTCTTT. Amino acid sequence: CASSLVMRDTEAFF.